This entry concerns a single T cell receptor beta chain. Germline V gene sequence: CDR1 SGHNT, CDR2 YYREEE (reference sequence). This CDR3 has 12 amino acids. Trimming took 1 base from V and 7 from J, leaving 8 bases between them. Data came from immunoSEQ multiplex PCR; TCRdb stores just in-frame clones and leaves some out. The table includes 150,000 to 200,000 clones, 65% to 85% detected once. The sample belongs to a study of blood T cell repertoires in COVID-19. Study details: The United States, Italy and Spain provided the acute and convalescent COVID-19 samples.

The sequence derives from a woman aged 25 to 39 with acute or convalescent COVID-19. The V call is TRBV5-4, the J call TRBJ1-1; D gene ambiguous. The sequenced sample consisted of peripheral blood. In DNA form, the CDR3 reads TGTGCCAGCAGCTTGCTGGACTTTGAAGCTTTCTTT. This codes for CASSLLDFEAFF.